The entry that follows covers one T cell receptor beta chain sequence. The data are from a study of blood T cell repertoires in COVID-19. The V end lost 6 bases, the J end lost 11 bases, and 17 bases lay between the germline ends. CDR3 length: 14 residues. Assay used: immunoSEQ multiplex PCR; TCRdb lists only in-frame clones, some missing. The sample lists hundreds of thousands of clones; 85% to 90% were seen once. The chain links TRBV23-1 to TRBJ1-6, with a weak D call TRBD1 (6 bases). TRBV23-1 is annotated as an ORF whose role is uncertain. The receptor was isolated from a woman aged 25 to 39 with acute or convalescent COVID-19. What was sequenced was peripheral blood. Written as DNA, the CDR3 is TGCGCCAGCAGGAGATACAGGGAGAAGGCACCCCTCCACTTT. This codes for CASRRYREKAPLHF.